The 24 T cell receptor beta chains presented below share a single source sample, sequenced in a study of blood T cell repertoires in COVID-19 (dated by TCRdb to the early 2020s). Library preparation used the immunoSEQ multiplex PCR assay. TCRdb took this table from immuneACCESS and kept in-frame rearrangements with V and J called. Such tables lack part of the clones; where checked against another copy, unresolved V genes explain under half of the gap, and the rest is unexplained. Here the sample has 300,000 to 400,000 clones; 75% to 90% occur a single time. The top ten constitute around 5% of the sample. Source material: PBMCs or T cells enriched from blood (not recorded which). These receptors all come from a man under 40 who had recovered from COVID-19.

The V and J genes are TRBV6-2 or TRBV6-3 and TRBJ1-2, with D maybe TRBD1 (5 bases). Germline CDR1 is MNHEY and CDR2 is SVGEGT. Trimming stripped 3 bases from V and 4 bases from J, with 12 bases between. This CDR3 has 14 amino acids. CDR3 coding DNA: TGTGCCAGCAGTTATCGGGGGGTGTCCTATGGCTACACCTTC. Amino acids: CASSYRGVSYGYTF.

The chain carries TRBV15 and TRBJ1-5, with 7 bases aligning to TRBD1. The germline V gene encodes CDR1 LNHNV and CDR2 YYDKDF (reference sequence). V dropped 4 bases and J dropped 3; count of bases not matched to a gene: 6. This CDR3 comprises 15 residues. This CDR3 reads CATSTTQGFNQPQHF. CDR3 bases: TGTGCCACCAGCACCACACAGGGGTTCAATCAGCCCCAGCATTTT.

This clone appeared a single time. CDR3 region: CAISNPPGWEGSYNSPLHF. As DNA, the CDR3 is TGTGCCATCAGTAATCCCCCCGGGTGGGAGGGCTCCTATAATTCACCCCTCCACTTT. V is TRBV10-3 and J is TRBJ1-6; no definite D call. Trimming left V 5 bases short and J 0 bases short, with 20 bases between. This CDR3 comprises 19 residues. In germline, CDR1 is ENHRY, CDR2 SYGVKD.

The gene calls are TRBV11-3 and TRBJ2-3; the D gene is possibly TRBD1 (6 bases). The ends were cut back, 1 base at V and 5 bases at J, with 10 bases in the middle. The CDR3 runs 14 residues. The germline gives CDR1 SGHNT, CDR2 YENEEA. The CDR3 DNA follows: TGTGCCAGCAGCTTAGGAGCAGGGGAAGATACGCAGTATTTT. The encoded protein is CASSLGAGEDTQYF.

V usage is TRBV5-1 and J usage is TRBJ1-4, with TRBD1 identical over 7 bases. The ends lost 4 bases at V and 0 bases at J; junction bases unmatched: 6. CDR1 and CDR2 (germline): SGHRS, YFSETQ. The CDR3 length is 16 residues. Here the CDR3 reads CASSLRTGATNEKLFF. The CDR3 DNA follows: TGCGCCAGCAGCCTAAGGACAGGCGCAACTAATGAAAAACTGTTTTTT.

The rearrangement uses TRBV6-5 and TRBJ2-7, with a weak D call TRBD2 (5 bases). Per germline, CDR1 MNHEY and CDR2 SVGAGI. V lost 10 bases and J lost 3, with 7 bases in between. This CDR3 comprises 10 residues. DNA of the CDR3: TGTGCCACCGGGGACTACGAGCAGTACTTC. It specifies CATGDYEQYF.

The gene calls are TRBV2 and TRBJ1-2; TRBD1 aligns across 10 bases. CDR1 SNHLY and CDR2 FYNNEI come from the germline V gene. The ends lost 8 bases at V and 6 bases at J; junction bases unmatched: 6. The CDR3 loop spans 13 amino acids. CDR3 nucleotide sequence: TGTGCCAGCGTAGGACAGGGGGTCGATGGCTACACCTTC. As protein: CASVGQGVDGYTF.

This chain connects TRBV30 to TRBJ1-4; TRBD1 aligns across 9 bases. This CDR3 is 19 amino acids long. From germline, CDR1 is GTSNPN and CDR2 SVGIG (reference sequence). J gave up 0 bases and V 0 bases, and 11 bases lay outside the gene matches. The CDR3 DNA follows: TGTGCCTGGAGTGTACTGCGGACAGGGGCCCCTGCAACTAATGAAAAACTGTTTTTT. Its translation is CAWSVLRTGAPATNEKLFF. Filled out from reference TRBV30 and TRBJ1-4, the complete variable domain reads SQTIHQWPATLVQPVGSPLSLECTVEGTSNPNLYWYRQAAGRGLQLLFYSVGIGQISSEVPQNLSASRPQDRQFILSSKKLLLSDSGFYLCAWSVLRTGAPATNEKLFFGSGTQLSVL.

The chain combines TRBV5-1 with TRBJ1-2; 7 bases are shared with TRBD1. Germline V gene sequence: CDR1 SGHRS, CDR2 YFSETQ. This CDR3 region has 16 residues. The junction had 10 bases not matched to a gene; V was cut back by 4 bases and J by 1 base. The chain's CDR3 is CASSTTTGALNYGYTF. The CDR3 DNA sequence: TGCGCCAGCAGCACAACTACAGGGGCCCTTAACTATGGCTACACCTTC.

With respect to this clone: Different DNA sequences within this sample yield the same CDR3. The CDR3: CASTRTASNTEAFF. The CDR3 DNA reads TGTGCCAGCACAAGGACAGCGTCGAACACTGAAGCTTTCTTT. The chain couples TRBV6-5 to TRBJ1-1, with a possible D match to TRBD1 (6 bases). The CDR3 runs 14 residues. The ends were cut back, 7 bases at V and 1 base at J, with 13 bases in the middle. CDR1 MNHEY and CDR2 SVGAGI come from the germline V gene.

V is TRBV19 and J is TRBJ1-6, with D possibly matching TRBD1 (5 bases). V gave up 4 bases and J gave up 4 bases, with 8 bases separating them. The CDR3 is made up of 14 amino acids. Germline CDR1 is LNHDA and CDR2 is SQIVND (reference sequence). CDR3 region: CASSRGVYNSPLHF. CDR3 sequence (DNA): TGTGCCAGTAGTAGGGGGGTGTATAATTCACCCCTCCACTTT.

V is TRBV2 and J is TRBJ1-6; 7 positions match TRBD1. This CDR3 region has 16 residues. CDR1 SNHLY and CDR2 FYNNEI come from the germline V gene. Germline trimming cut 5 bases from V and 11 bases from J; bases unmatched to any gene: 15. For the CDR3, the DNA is TGTGCCAGCAGTATGACAGGGCGACGTGGTTGGGCACCCCTCCACTTT. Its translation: CASSMTGRRGWAPLHF.

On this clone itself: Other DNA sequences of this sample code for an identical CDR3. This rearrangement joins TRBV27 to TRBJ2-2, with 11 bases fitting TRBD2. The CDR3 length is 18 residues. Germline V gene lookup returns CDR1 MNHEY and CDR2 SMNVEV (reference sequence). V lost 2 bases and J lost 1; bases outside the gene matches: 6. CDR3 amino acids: CASSLRLAGGLNTGELFF. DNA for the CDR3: TGTGCCAGCAGTTTAAGGCTAGCGGGGGGCCTGAACACCGGGGAGCTGTTTTTT.

Here the CDR3 DNA reads TGTGCCAGCAGCCCAAGGACTAGCGGGAACACCGGGGAGCTGTTTTTT. Amino acids: CASSPRTSGNTGELFF. The V gene is TRBV9, the J gene TRBJ2-2, with TRBD2 identical over 10 bases. CDR3 length: 16 amino acids. With 4 bases clipped from V and 1 base from J, the junction kept 4 bases outside the gene matches. In germline, CDR1 is SGDLS, CDR2 YYNGEE.

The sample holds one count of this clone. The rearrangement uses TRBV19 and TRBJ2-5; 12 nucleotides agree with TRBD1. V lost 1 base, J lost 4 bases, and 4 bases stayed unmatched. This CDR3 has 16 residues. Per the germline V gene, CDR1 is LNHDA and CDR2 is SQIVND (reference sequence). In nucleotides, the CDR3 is TGTGCCAGTAGTATAGTGGGACAGGGGGCGGGAGAGACCCAGTACTTC. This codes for CASSIVGQGAGETQYF.

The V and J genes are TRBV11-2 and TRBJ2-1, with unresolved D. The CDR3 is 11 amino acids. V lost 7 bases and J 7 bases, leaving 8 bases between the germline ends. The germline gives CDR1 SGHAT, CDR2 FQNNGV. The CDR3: CASTLGNEQFF. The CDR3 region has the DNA TGTGCCAGCACCCTCGGTAATGAGCAGTTCTTC. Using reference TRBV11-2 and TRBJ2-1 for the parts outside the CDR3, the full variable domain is EAGVAQSPRYKIIEKRQSVAFWCNPISGHATLYWYQQILGQGPKLLIQFQNNGVVDDSQLPKDRFSAERLKGVDSTLKIQPAKLEDSAVYLCASTLGNEQFFGPGTRLTVL.

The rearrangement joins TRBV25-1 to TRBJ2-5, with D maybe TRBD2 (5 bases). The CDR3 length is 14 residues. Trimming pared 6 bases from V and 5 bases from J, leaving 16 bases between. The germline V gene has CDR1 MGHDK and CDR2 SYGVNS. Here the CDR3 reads CASRREGWEETQYF. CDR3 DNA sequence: TGTGCCAGCAGAAGAGAGGGTTGGGAGGAGACCCAGTACTTC.

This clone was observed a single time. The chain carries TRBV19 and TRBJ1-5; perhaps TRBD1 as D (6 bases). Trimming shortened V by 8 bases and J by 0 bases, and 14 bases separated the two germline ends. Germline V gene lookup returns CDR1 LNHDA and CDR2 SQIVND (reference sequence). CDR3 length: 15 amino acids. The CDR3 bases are TGTGCCAGTGGGACACAGCCCTATAGCAATCAGCCCCAGCATTTT. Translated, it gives CASGTQPYSNQPQHF.

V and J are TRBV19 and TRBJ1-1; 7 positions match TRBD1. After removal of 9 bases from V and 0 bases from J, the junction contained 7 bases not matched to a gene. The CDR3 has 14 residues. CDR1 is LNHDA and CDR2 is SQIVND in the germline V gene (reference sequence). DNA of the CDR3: TGTGCCAGCTACAGGGGCAGCCTGAACACTGAAGCTTTCTTT. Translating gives CASYRGSLNTEAFF.

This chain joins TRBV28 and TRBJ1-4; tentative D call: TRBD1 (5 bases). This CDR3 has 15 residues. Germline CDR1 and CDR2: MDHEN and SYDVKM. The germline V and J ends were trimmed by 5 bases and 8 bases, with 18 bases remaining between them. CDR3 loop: CASSGRLGASEKLFF. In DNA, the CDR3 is TGTGCCAGCAGTGGAAGACTTGGGGCCAGCGAAAAACTGTTTTTT.

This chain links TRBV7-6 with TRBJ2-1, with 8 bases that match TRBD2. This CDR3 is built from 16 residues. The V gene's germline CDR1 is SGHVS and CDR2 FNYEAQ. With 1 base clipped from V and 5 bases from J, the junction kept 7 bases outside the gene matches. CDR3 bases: TGTGCCAGCAGCTTAGGGACTAGCCGGACCAACAATGAGCAGTTCTTC. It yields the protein CASSLGTSRTNNEQFF.

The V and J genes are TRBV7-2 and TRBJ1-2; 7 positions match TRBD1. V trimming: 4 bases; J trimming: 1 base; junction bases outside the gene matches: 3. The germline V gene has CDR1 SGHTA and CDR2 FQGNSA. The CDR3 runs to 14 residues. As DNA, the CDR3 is TGTGCCAGCAGCTGGTGGGACAGTAACTATGGCTACACCTTC. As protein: CASSWWDSNYGYTF.

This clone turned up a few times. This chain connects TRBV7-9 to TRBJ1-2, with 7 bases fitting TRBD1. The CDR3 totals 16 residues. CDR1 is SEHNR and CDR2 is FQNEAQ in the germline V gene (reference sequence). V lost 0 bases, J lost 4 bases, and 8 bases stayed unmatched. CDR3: CASSLARGQVGYGYTF. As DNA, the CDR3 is TGTGCCAGCAGCTTAGCAAGGGGGCAGGTCGGCTATGGCTACACCTTC. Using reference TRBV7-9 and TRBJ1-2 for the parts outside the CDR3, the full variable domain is DTGVSQNPRHKITKRGQNVTFRCDPISEHNRLYWYRQTLGQGPEFLTYFQNEAQLEKSRLLSDRFSAERPKGSFSTLEIQRTEQGDSAMYLCASSLARGQVGYGYTFGSGTRLTVV.

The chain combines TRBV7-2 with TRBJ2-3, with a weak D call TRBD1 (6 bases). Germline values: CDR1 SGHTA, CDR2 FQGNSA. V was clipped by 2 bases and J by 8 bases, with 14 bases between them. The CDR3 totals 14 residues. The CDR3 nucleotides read TGTGCCAGCAGCTTATCGGGTACAGGGCGTACGCAGTATTTT. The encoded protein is CASSLSGTGRTQYF.